This T cell receptor beta chain was captured by sequencing in a study of cytomegalovirus exposure and HLA in healthy donors (TCRdb year 2017). Concerning the study at large: In an earlier analysis of roughly 590 of the donors, 276 Gb of sequence data and some 120 million unique TCR beta sequences from about 190 million T cells were reported. Roughly 300 gigabases of sequencing data and 70 million to 85 million unique TCR sequences were included in an early release covering about 620 HLA-typed donors. Of the approximately 400 genotyped donors, 65% to 90% were placed in the genetic ancestry cluster associated with self-reported Caucasian donors. The study aimed to test whether cataloging public T cell receptors could reveal signatures of past pathogen exposure. Using immunosequencing, the study profiled T cell repertoires from 550 to 750 subjects and related those repertoires to cytomegalovirus serostatus. Along with the roughly 610-subject first cohort, a separate validation cohort of roughly 110 different subjects was used. High-throughput TCR immunosequencing, statistical association of individual TCRs with disease status, and machine learning were combined to predict cytomegalovirus infection status. To study patterns of TCR occurrence, a later analysis re-analyzed previously published TCR beta repertoires from around 700 donors and added high-resolution HLA genotyping. The later analysis used no new phenotypic data to find candidate immune exposures, relying instead on TCR beta sequences and their occurrence across donors. To decide whether each TCR beta V gene segment behaved as functional or pseudogenic, an earlier analysis of some 540 of the donors relied on high-throughput TCR beta sequencing. Donor age, sex, ethnicity and CMV serostatus were compiled alongside the repertoire data. A later genetic analysis used genome-wide SNP genotypes for about 60% of the roughly 670 donors, treating that subset as a discovery cohort. Every repertoire in the discovery cohort had been generated on one and the same sequencing platform. Both class I and class II loci were covered by HLA typing, at four-digit resolution. Typing coverage differed by locus: A, B, C, DRB1 and DQB1 were typed in roughly 620-630 donors, DQA1 in about 500, DPA1 in approximately 610, and DPB1 in 450 to 480. Several DR-DQ haplotypes were treated as single units for association and clustering because of strong linkage in the cohort. Across some 400 genotyped donors of the cohort, an average of approximately 200,000 unique TCR beta nucleotide sequences per donor were sequenced, and 15% to 20% of those sequences were non-productive.

This clone was seen more than once but under ten times. Its antigen is still unknown. No base qualities exist here, and no much larger clone lies one base off it. Broad study findings and their caveats: It was suggested by the authors that the approach could potentially be generalized to other disease states and immunological phenotypes. This cohort had only TCR beta chains sequenced, and the lack of alpha or paired-chain data limited which features could be detected. In a later genetic analysis, fewer N-insertions in productive TCRs were reported among donors in an Asian-associated ancestry cluster than the roughly 700-donor mean. Correlated functional status among segregating V segments might reflect linkage disequilibrium, but an unknown experimental factor could not be ruled out. Specific HLA alleles were associated with roughly 17,000 TCR beta sequences at a false discovery rate of 0.05 in a later analysis. The only immune exposure information available for the cohort was CMV serostatus. HLA typing was unavailable for some donors at each locus, so association tests used only the typed subset. In an earlier analysis of a few hundred of the donors, most TCR beta V segments were observed in productive rearrangements about 90% or about 30% of the time, broadly matching IMGT annotations. When HLA alleles, especially DR and DQ, strongly co-occurred, attributing TCR associations to individual alleles was difficult. Sequencing depth was assumed to be roughly uniform across donors in the presence/absence analyses, though that assumption may not hold. Some IMGT-functional V segments, including TRBV6-2 and TRBV6-3, could not be told apart with the 87-base-pair reads, so those segments were excluded. V-gene and J-gene trimming of TCR beta chains was associated with a missense DCLRE1C variant in a later genetic analysis, and the association was replicated in an independent cohort. A further reported finding was that TCR beta sequences accurately predicted the HLA-A and HLA-B alleles for most subjects in the first cohort. Three of the identified cytomegalovirus-associated TCR beta chains were confirmed in vitro to be specific for cytomegalovirus antigens. The sequencing pipeline was judged likely to have produced a cluster of highly shared sequence variants as a technical artifact. Most CMV-associated TCR beta chains appeared to be HLA-restricted in a later analysis, and the HLA associations seemed to be driven largely by CMV exposure. In a later analysis, HLA-associated TCR beta chains were found to be more clonally expanded and to have lower generation probabilities than equally common non-associated chains. Most TCR sequences were observed very rarely across donors, whereas some public TCRs were present in many individuals. Some 16 rarely observed V segments, including chromosome 9 orphons, were excluded from the earlier analysis of 550 to 700 of the donors because counts were too low. Cytomegalovirus status was reported to be diagnosed by the classifier with high specificity and sensitivity in both the original and validation cohorts. In a later analysis, several top co-occurrence clusters were reported to appear linked to parvovirus B19, influenza, CMV and Epstein-Barr virus. The study listed 164 TCR beta chains as associated with cytomegalovirus. A later analysis found that TCR association rates varied across HLA loci, with DRB1 alleles showing the most associated TCRs and HLA-C alleles the fewest.

Including cysteine and phenylalanine, the CDR3 has 16 amino acids. Only the CDR3 DNA stays, 48 bases, in frame from base 1. V and J lose 5 bases and 2 bases, and a span of 16 bases separates them. For CDR1 and CDR2, the germline V gene lists SGHVS and FNYEAQ. The library was made by the immunoSEQ multiplex PCR assay. For the multiplex PCR, a mixture combining 60 forward primers for TCR Vbeta segments and 13 reverse primers for TCR Jbeta segments was used. The CDR3 region of rearranged TCR beta genes was amplified from genomic DNA by a multiplex PCR assay. The Illumina HiSeq System was used to sequence the amplified TCR beta libraries as 87-base-pair reads. Regarding the original processing steps: A later analysis tallied 70 million to 100 million unique TCR beta chains across the 666 repertoires, and around 9.9 million of those chains were shared by two or more donors. To remove PCR and sequencing errors, raw reads were error-corrected and collapsed into unique sequences using a nearest-neighbor algorithm that merged closely related sequences. CDR3 sequences were aligned to IMGT reference sequences to assign V, D and J gene segments. Each retained sequence needed at least a six-nucleotide match to both a V gene segment and a J gene segment. Rearrangements were classified as productive when the CDR3 lacked stop codons and remained in frame with V and J, and all other rearrangements were classified as non-productive. Following IMGT convention, CDR3 was defined as the stretch from the second conserved V-encoded cysteine up to the conserved J-encoded phenylalanine. Sequences without an unambiguous match to a single V gene segment were excluded from the earlier analysis of several hundred of the donors. In an earlier analysis of almost 600 of the donors, a V segment was called functional when productive rearrangements were above 56.7%, and segregating when the standard deviation between donors exceeded 5%. To diagnose cytomegalovirus status from the catalog of TCR beta chain sequences, a statistical classification framework was built. V and J gene assignment, in a later analysis, came from comparing TCR nucleotide sequences with IMGT/GENE-DB human TR gene sequences. The TCRdist pipeline was used in a later analysis to assign CDR3 sequences and most-parsimonious VDJ recombination scenarios. In a later analysis, each TCR beta chain was defined by its CDR3 amino acid sequence together with its V-gene family, and reads without a unique V-gene family were excluded. A later analysis removed several hundred highly shared, low-generation-probability nucleotide sequences to deal with suspected cross-contamination and a sequencing artifact. For each public chain, a later analysis derived a clonal expansion index from normalized ranks of inferred template counts within each repertoire. Generation probabilities in a later analysis came from a VDJ recombination model fitted to out-of-frame rearrangements, and those results were checked against IGoR. A later analysis scored TCR-TCR, TCR-HLA and TCR-CMV co-occurrence with hypergeometric tests, applying a repertoire-size bias correction to TCR pairs. A later analysis estimated false discovery rates by permuting HLA or CMV assignments 20 times. In a later analysis, co-occurring TCRs were grouped using DBSCAN, and TCRdist sequence similarity was added for clustering within HLA-allele-positive subsets. Repertoires with fewer than 30,000 or more than 120,000 public chains, plus five repertoires with anomalous nucleotide sharing, were excluded from co-occurrence clustering. The clones in this table, taken by TCRdb from immuneACCESS, are in-frame only. Not every clone is retained; where verified, under half of the shortfall comes from an unresolved V gene, and the cause of the rest is unknown. The D gene and trimming were derived from the DNA, and the V and J assignments and clone size from that table. The sample table holds 150,000 or so clones, of which around two thirds were seen once. The ten biggest clones cover more than 3.5% of the sample.

The cohort consisted of 666 healthy bone marrow donors. At the time of sampling, every cohort member was nominally healthy, though immune exposures that went unrecorded were likely present. The donor tested CMV seropositive, placing the donor among the 250 to 300 seropositive members of the cohort. Every donor gave a peripheral blood sample, and the peripheral blood mononuclear cells from that sample were used for TCR beta sequencing. Genomic DNA was extracted from the blood cell samples with the Qiagen DNeasy Blood Extraction Kit. The receptor comes from a man younger than 35 in good health and CMV-seropositive. The sequencing input was PBMCs. The chain was built from TRBV7-6 and TRBJ2-1; TRBD1 is perhaps the D gene, given 5 matching bases. The CDR3 corresponds to CASSKRSGITYNEQFF. The nucleotides are TGTGCCAGCAGCAAAAGATCAGGGATCACCTACAATGAGCAGTTCTTC.